The clone carrying this T cell receptor beta chain was recorded a few times. Its target is not known. Of the isolated RNA, all was reverse transcribed, and so the sequenced material was expressed TCRB transcripts. Sequencing was performed with immunoSEQ multiplex PCR; in TCRdb, only in-frame clones are kept and a portion is missing. The table records hundreds of thousands of clones, about 14% of them present only once. Unmatched junction bases numbered 7, after V lost 7 bases and J lost 5 bases. This CDR3 has 14 amino acids. CDR1 SGHTA and CDR2 FQGNSA come from the germline V gene. These data are taken from a study of beta chain features in type 1 diabetes. Study conclusions and caveats: Patients with Type 1 diabetes showed moderately but significantly shorter TCRB CDR3s in all four CD4+ subsets. For patients, the naive, central memory and Treg TCRB repertoires appeared more alike than for healthy donors.

The chain uses TRBV7-2 and TRBJ2-7; 11 nucleotides align to TRBD1. The TCR was taken from a man aged 25 to 45 in good health. The sequencing sample was made of central memory CD4+ T cells from blood. As DNA, the CDR3 is TGTGCCAGCAATTGGGGGACAGGGGGAAACGAGCAGTACTTC. The encoded protein is CASNWGTGGNEQYF.